The 13 T cell receptor beta chains below all came from one sample that was sequenced in a study of cytomegalovirus exposure and HLA in healthy donors (dated by TCRdb to between 2016 and 2019). The library was produced with the immunoSEQ multiplex PCR assay. For the multiplex PCR, a mixture combining 60 forward primers for TCR Vbeta segments and 13 reverse primers for TCR Jbeta segments was used. TCRdb limited this immuneACCESS table to in-frame rearrangements with V and J called. A share of clones is missing; checked studies link under half to unresolved V genes, and the rest is unexplained. The table for this sample shows 150,000 or so clones. Over 1.5% of the sample belongs to the ten largest clones. The sequenced sample consisted of PBMCs. Receptors originate from a woman aged 40 to 50 in good health and CMV-seropositive.

The CDR3 protein is CASSLAGTGGPTDTQYF. The CDR3 bases are TGCGCCAGCAGCTTGGCCGGGACAGGGGGCCCCACAGATACGCAGTATTTT. The chain has TRBV5-1 and TRBJ2-3; 12 nucleotides align to TRBD1. The V segment lost 0 bases and the J segment 2 bases; nucleotides outside the gene matches: 4. The length of the CDR3 is 17 residues. Germline V gives CDR1 SGHRS, CDR2 YFSETQ.

V usage is TRBV13 and J usage is TRBJ2-1; D call uncertain. Germline values: CDR1 PRHDT, CDR2 FYEKMQ (reference sequence). V lost 5 bases to trimming and J lost 7 bases, with 15 bases between them. CDR3 length: 14 amino acids. The CDR3 sequence: CASSPQKQFNEQFF. DNA for the CDR3: TGTGCCAGCAGCCCCCAGAAACAATTTAATGAGCAGTTCTTC.

This chain connects TRBV9 to TRBJ1-4; the D gene is possibly TRBD1 (6 bases). This CDR3 is 14 amino acids long. Trimming pared 1 base from V and 10 bases from J, leaving 14 bases between. Germline V lookup: CDR1 SGDLS, CDR2 YYNGEE. The CDR3 protein is CASSVSGATGKLFF. The DNA of the CDR3 is TGTGCCAGCAGCGTATCAGGAGCGACAGGAAAACTGTTTTTT.

The V and J genes are TRBV29-1 and TRBJ2-1; 13 bases map to TRBD2. Germline CDR1 reads SQVTM; CDR2 reads ANQGSEA. Trimming took 7 bases from V and 4 from J; bases not matched to a gene: 7. The CDR3 has 15 residues. The CDR3 DNA sequence: TGCAGCGCCCTTGGGACTAGCGGGATGTACAATGAGCAGTTCTTC. It specifies CSALGTSGMYNEQFF.

The rearrangement links TRBV10-3 to TRBJ2-7; 13 nucleotides align to TRBD2. CDR3 length: 14 residues. The V and J ends lost 10 bases and 6 bases, in that order; junction bases with no gene match: 9. CDR1 and CDR2 from the germline V gene are ENHRY and SYGVKD. CDR3 amino acids: CATGLAGTSGEQYF. The CDR3, as DNA: TGTGCCACGGGACTAGCGGGAACATCCGGCGAGCAGTACTTC.

The V gene is TRBV7-9, the J gene TRBJ1-5; no firm D call. The CDR3 has 15 residues. CDR1 SEHNR and CDR2 FQNEAQ come from the germline V gene (reference sequence). Trimming pared 1 base from V and 4 bases from J, leaving 11 bases between. CDR3: CASSLGGSRNQPQHF. The CDR3 DNA is TGTGCCAGCAGCTTAGGCGGTAGTAGGAATCAGCCCCAGCATTTT.

The V and J genes are TRBV14 and TRBJ2-1; no reliable D call. The CDR3 is 15 amino acids. V lost 8 bases to trimming and J lost 4 bases, with 18 bases between them. The V gene's germline CDR1 is SGHDN and CDR2 FVKESK. CDR3 loop: CASSRSHGRYNEQFF. CDR3 coding DNA: TGTGCCAGCTCCCGATCCCATGGTAGATACAATGAGCAGTTCTTC.

The V gene is TRBV19, the J gene TRBJ2-7; 7 bases are a match to TRBD1. J gave up 4 bases and V 9 bases, and 18 bases lay outside the gene matches. Germline assignment: CDR1 LNHDA and CDR2 SQIVND (reference sequence). CDR3 length: 16 amino acids. Here the CDR3 reads CASSPPRRTGYYEQYF. As DNA, the CDR3 is TGTGCCAGCAGCCCTCCCCGGCGGACAGGTTATTACGAGCAGTACTTC.

The rearrangement links TRBV6-6 to TRBJ2-1; 8 nucleotides align to TRBD2. The junction had 11 bases not matched to a gene; V was cut back by 5 bases and J by 5 bases. CDR3 length equals 16 residues. The germline V gene encodes CDR1 MNHNY and CDR2 SVGAGI (reference sequence). DNA for the CDR3: TGTGCCAGCAGTCCAGCCGGGACTAGAGGGGACAATGAGCAGTTCTTC. Translated, it gives CASSPAGTRGDNEQFF.

The chain links TRBV27 to TRBJ1-1; D is perhaps TRBD1 (6 bases). V lost 4 bases and J lost 5, with 14 bases in between. The CDR3 has 14 amino acids. CDR1 and CDR2 (germline): MNHEY, SMNVEV (reference sequence). The CDR3 coding sequence is TGTGCCAGCAGTTGGAACAGGGTTTCGACTGAAGCTTTCTTT. Translated: CASSWNRVSTEAFF.

The chain links TRBV28 to TRBJ2-2; 7 nucleotides match TRBD1. CDR3 length: 19 residues. CDR1 MDHEN and CDR2 SYDVKM come from the germline V gene. Trimming cost V 8 bases and J 0 bases; bases outside gene matches: 18. The CDR3 is CASESRDSQFKSNTGELFF. CDR3 sequence (DNA): TGTGCCAGCGAATCCCGGGACAGCCAGTTTAAATCGAACACCGGGGAGCTGTTTTTT.

The rearrangement links TRBV19 to TRBJ2-1; 11 nucleotides line up with TRBD1. This CDR3 is built from 15 residues. The J segment lost 5 bases and the V segment lost 3 bases, leaving 3 bases of the junction unmatched. The germline V gene has CDR1 LNHDA and CDR2 SQIVND (reference sequence). The CDR3: CASSIGTGGHNEQFF. In DNA, the CDR3 is TGTGCCAGTAGTATCGGGACAGGGGGTCACAATGAGCAGTTCTTC.

Written as DNA, the CDR3 is TGTGCCAGCAGCTTAAGGGGACTAGCTGATATCTCCTACGAGCAGTACTTC. This codes for CASSLRGLADISYEQYF. The V call is TRBV13, the J call TRBJ2-7; 9 bases match TRBD2. This CDR3 is 17 amino acids long. The ends lost 2 bases at V and 0 bases at J; junction bases unmatched: 8. Looked up from germline, CDR1 is PRHDT and CDR2 is FYEKMQ (reference sequence).